These 27 T cell receptor beta chains share one sample of origin, sequenced in a study of T cells in women clearing cervical HPV infection. Clones were read by immunoSEQ multiplex PCR, and TCRdb kept only the in-frame ones, dropping some. The specimen's table records approximately 33,000 clones. The sample consisted of blood buffy coat. These receptors were taken from a woman aged 18 to 75 with a cervical HPV16 infection that either progressed to CIN3+ or cleared (not recorded which).

A note on this clone: The read finishes 3 residues shy of the CDR3 end, and the germline J gene is used to complete it. The V gene is TRBV12-3 or TRBV12-4, the J gene TRBJ2-2; 12 bases match TRBD2. V lost 4 bases to trimming and J lost 9 bases; unmatched junction nucleotides: 9. The CDR3 spans 16 residues. The part of the CDR3 DNA that was read is TGTGCCAGCAGTTCAAGGACTAGCGGGACGGCCAGGGAG. Encoded protein: CASSSRTSGTARE. The full CDR3 protein reads CASSSRTSGTARELFF.

Notes on this clone: Read data end 3 residues before the CDR3 end; the end is taken from the germline J gene. V and J are TRBV19 and TRBJ2-7; TRBD1 is a possible D gene (5 bases). CDR3 length: 14 amino acids. Germline assignment: CDR1 LNHDA and CDR2 SQIVND (reference sequence). V gave up 5 bases and J gave up 1 base, with 12 bases separating them. The CDR3 is CASSSGPGSYEQYF. CDR3 bases read: TGTGCCAGTAGTTCAGGGCCAGGATCCTACGAG.

Notes on this clone: The CDR3 extends 3 residues past the end of the read, so its final part is completed from the germline J gene. The V call is TRBV12-5, the J call TRBJ2-3; 9 bases are shared with TRBD2. V was pared by 1 base and J by 6 bases, with 8 bases of the junction left unmatched. The CDR3 length is 16 residues. In germline, CDR1 is LGHNT, CDR2 FRNRAP. The CDR3 DNA, read in part, is TGTGCTAGTGGTTTGGGGGGTCGGCTAGCGGGGGATACG. The encoded protein is CASGLGGRLAGDT. The full CDR3 reads CASGLGGRLAGDTQYF.

Comments on this clone: Read coverage stops 3 residues before the CDR3 terminus; the germline J gene supplies the remainder. The chain has TRBV30 and TRBJ1-2; unclear D gene. Germline lookup yields CDR1 GTSNPN and CDR2 SVGIG (reference sequence). The CDR3 runs to 13 residues. The CDR3: CAWSHSHYRDYTF. The part of the CDR3 DNA that was read is TGTGCCTGGAGTCATAGTCACTATCGCGAC.

Comment on this clone: From the germline J gene comes the end of the CDR3, since the read stops 3 residues before it. V is TRBV7-9 and J is TRBJ2-4; a weak D match, TRBD1 (7 bases). Germline CDR1 reads SEHNR; CDR2 reads FQNEAQ (reference sequence). CDR3 length: 12 residues. The CDR3 is CASTNRGGGQYF. Incomplete CDR3 DNA: TGTGCCAGCACCAACAGGGGAGGAGGT.

This chain's CDR3 is CAAKGPPNTGELFF. The sequenced CDR3 bases are TGTGCCGCCAAGGGCCCCCCCAACACCGGGGAG. The V and J genes are TRBV6-2 or TRBV6-3 and TRBJ2-2; D is unclear. Sequencing ends 3 residues short of the CDR3 end; the germline J gene provides the rest. The length of the CDR3 is 14 residues. Trimming took 11 bases from V and 2 from J, leaving 15 bases between them. Looked up from germline, CDR1 is MNHEY and CDR2 is SVGEGT.

About this clone: From the germline J gene comes the end of the CDR3, since the read stops 3 residues before it. V is TRBV7-2 and J is TRBJ2-4; 9 bases are a match to TRBD1. This CDR3 spans 14 amino acids. The germline V gene has CDR1 SGHTA and CDR2 FQGNSA. The CDR3 loop reads CASSWGGQGWGQYF. The part of the CDR3 DNA that was read is TGTGCCAGCAGCTGGGGGGGACAGGGTTGGGGT.

On this clone: Read sequence stops 3 residues before the CDR3 end, and the germline J gene provides the missing end. This chain joins TRBV19 and TRBJ1-5, with D possibly TRBD1 on 5 matching bases. Per the germline V gene, CDR1 is LNHDA and CDR2 is SQIVND (reference sequence). The CDR3 spans 14 residues. Trimming pared 7 bases from V and 5 bases from J, leaving 15 bases between. This chain's CDR3 is CASNDRGHDQPQHF. The covered CDR3 bases are TGTGCCAGTAATGACAGAGGGCATGATCAGCCC. Combining the CDR3 with reference TRBV19 and TRBJ1-5 gives the whole variable domain DGGITQSPKYLFRKEGQNVTLSCEQNLNHDAMYWYRQDPGQGLRLIYYSQIVNDFQKGDIAEGYSVSREKKESFPLTVTSAQKNPTAFYLCASNDRGHDQPQHFGDGTRLSIL.

CDR3 loop: CASSRQGTYEQYF. Incomplete CDR3 DNA: TGTGCCAGCTCAAGACAGGGAACCTACGAG. The chain links TRBV18 to TRBJ2-7; TRBD1 agrees at 7 bases. The CDR3 end falls 3 residues outside the read, so it is completed with the germline J gene. Trimming cost V 5 bases and J 2 bases; bases outside gene matches: 3. CDR1 and CDR2 (germline): KGHSH, LQKENI. This CDR3 region has 13 residues.

A word on this clone: The CDR3 end lies 3 residues beyond the end of the read and is filled in from the germline J gene. The chain links TRBV7-3 to TRBJ2-7; 7 bases are shared with TRBD1. The junction had 7 bases not matched to a gene; V was cut back by 5 bases and J by 0 bases. Germline V lookup: CDR1 SGHTA, CDR2 FQGTGA. The CDR3 length is 15 residues. CDR3 protein: CASSPQTGSSYEQYF. Partial CDR3 DNA: TGTGCCAGCAGCCCACAGACAGGGTCCTCCTACGAG.

In the case of this clone: Read data end 3 residues before the CDR3 end; the end is taken from the germline J gene. This chain links TRBV19 with TRBJ2-7; 7 bases match TRBD1. The CDR3 contains 17 residues. The germline V gene encodes CDR1 LNHDA and CDR2 SQIVND (reference sequence). The junction had 14 bases not matched to a gene; V was cut back by 4 bases and J by 2 bases. CDR3 bases read: TGTGCCAGTAGTAACTCGAACCTCCCCGGGACAGCCTACGAG. It codes for CASSNSNLPGTAYE. The full CDR3 protein is CASSNSNLPGTAYEQYF. Variable domain in full (rest from reference TRBV19 and TRBJ2-7): DGGITQSPKYLFRKEGQNVTLSCEQNLNHDAMYWYRQDPGQGLRLIYYSQIVNDFQKGDIAEGYSVSREKKESFPLTVTSAQKNPTAFYLCASSNSNLPGTAYEQYFGPGTRLTVT.

A note on this clone: Read data end 3 residues before the CDR3 end; the end is taken from the germline J gene. The chain combines TRBV19 with TRBJ1-1; 9 nucleotides line up with TRBD1. The V segment lost 4 bases and the J segment 0 bases; nucleotides outside the gene matches: 9. The CDR3 is 17 residues long. Germline CDR1 reads LNHDA; CDR2 reads SQIVND (reference sequence). This CDR3 reads CASSRQHRGLVNTEAFF. The CDR3 bases that were read are TGTGCCAGTAGTAGGCAACACAGGGGGCTGGTGAACACTGAA.

About this clone itself: The junction differs from germline at one of its ends, possibly a read error. Read sequence stops 3 residues before the CDR3 end, and the germline J gene provides the missing end. Different DNA sequences within this sample yield the same CDR3. The rearrangement joins TRBV6-2 or TRBV6-3 to TRBJ1-2; D gene uncertain. The CDR3 extends over 14 amino acids. Germline-derived CDR1 and CDR2 are MNHEY and SVGEGT. The part of the CDR3 DNA that was read is TGTGCCAGCAGACTGACTGCCTCTGGTTATGGT. It yields the protein CASRLTASGYG. The entire CDR3 reads CASRLTASGYGYTF.

Turning to this clone: Read data end 3 residues before the CDR3 end; the end is taken from the germline J gene. The chain has TRBV2 and TRBJ2-7, with a possible D match to TRBD2 (7 bases). Germline V gene sequence: CDR1 SNHLY, CDR2 FYNNEI. The V end was cut by 9 bases, the J end by 5 bases, with 17 bases between. This CDR3 spans 13 amino acids. CDR3 sequence reads: CASKRGRGNEQYF. Incomplete CDR3 DNA: TGTGCCAGTAAGCGGGGCAGGGGAAACGAG.

As concerns this clone: The read ends 3 residues shy of where the CDR3 ends; the end is completed using the germline J gene. This chain uses TRBV7-9 with TRBJ2-7, with D maybe TRBD2 (7 bases). The CDR3 is made up of 14 amino acids. CDR1 and CDR2 (germline): SEHNR, FQNEAQ (reference sequence). Trimming took 4 bases from V and 6 from J, leaving 16 bases between them. CDR3 loop: CASSSQGGGREQYF. The DNA read from the CDR3 is TGTGCCAGCAGCTCTCAAGGGGGGGGGCGCGAG.

As for this clone: Sequencing ends 3 residues short of the CDR3 end; the germline J gene provides the rest. V gene TRBV11-1 combines with J gene TRBJ2-3; no clear D gene. The length of the CDR3 is 14 residues. Looked up from germline, CDR1 is SGHAT and CDR2 is FQDESV (reference sequence). The V and J ends lost 5 bases and 8 bases respectively, with 17 bases between them. Incomplete CDR3 DNA: TGTGCCAGCAGCGGCCGGTCCGGTCAGGTTACG. Its translation is CASSGRSGQVT. The whole CDR3 region reads CASSGRSGQVTQYF.

For this clone: The read ends 3 residues before the CDR3 terminus; that terminus is restored from the germline J gene. The rearrangement uses TRBV5-4 and TRBJ2-1; tentatively, D is TRBD1 or TRBD2 (8 bases each). CDR1 and CDR2 (germline): SGHNT, YYREEE (reference sequence). The V end was cut by 4 bases, the J end by 4 bases, with 18 bases between. CDR3 length: 16 residues. The CDR3 bases that were read are TGTGCCAGCAGCGCCCAGGGGGCGGGAGGATACAATGAG. Its translation is CASSAQGAGGYNE. Given in full, the CDR3 is CASSAQGAGGYNEQFF.

Notes on this clone: The read terminates 3 residues ahead of where the CDR3 ends, so the germline J gene completes it. The chain joins TRBV20-1 to TRBJ2-2; the D gene is possibly TRBD1 (6 bases). Looked up from germline, CDR1 is DFQATT and CDR2 is SNEGSKA (reference sequence). Trimming took off 4 bases at V and 0 bases at J, with 9 bases between the two ends. This CDR3 contains 14 residues. The covered CDR3 bases are TGCAGTGCTAAAAAGGGGGCGAACACCGGGGAG. It yields the protein CSAKKGANTGE. The full CDR3 protein reads CSAKKGANTGELFF.

Of note for this clone: The read terminates 3 residues ahead of where the CDR3 ends, so the germline J gene completes it. The chain links TRBV2 to TRBJ2-2, with D perhaps matching TRBD1 (5 bases). The V gene's germline CDR1 is SNHLY and CDR2 FYNNEI. The CDR3 consists of 16 residues. The DNA read from the CDR3 is TGTGCCAGCACCCCCCCCCGGGTCTCTGGGGCCAACGTG. Amino acids: CASTPPRVSGANV. The whole CDR3 region reads CASTPPRVSGANVLFF. Filled out from reference TRBV2 and TRBJ2-2, the complete variable domain reads EPEVTQTPSHQVTQMGQEVILRCVPISNHLYFYWYRQILGQKVEFLVSFYNNEISEKSEIFDDQFSVERPDGSNFTLKIRSTKLEDSAMYFCASTPPRVSGANVLFFGEGSRLTVL.

Worth noting for this clone: The DNA ends 3 residues before the CDR3 does, and the rest of the CDR3 is filled in from the germline J gene. This chain joins TRBV19 and TRBJ2-3, with unresolved D. V lost 4 bases and J 5 bases, leaving 4 bases between the germline ends. The CDR3 sequence is 11 residues long. Germline V lookup: CDR1 LNHDA, CDR2 SQIVND (reference sequence). CDR3 sequence reads: CASSSGDTQYF. CDR3 bases read: TGTGCCAGTAGTAGCGGAGATACG.

A word on this clone: The read falls 3 residues short of the CDR3 end, and the missing part is taken from the germline J gene. V gene TRBV19 combines with J gene TRBJ2-3, with 9 bases lining up with TRBD1. The CDR3 covers 17 residues. Unmatched junction bases numbered 11, after V lost 4 bases and J lost 3 bases. Germline CDR1 is LNHDA and CDR2 is SQIVND (reference sequence). CDR3 DNA (partial): TGTGCCAGTAGTACAAACCGGGACAGGGATGCGACAGATACG. It is translated as CASSTNRDRDATDT. The CDR3 as a whole reads CASSTNRDRDATDTQYF. Variable domain in full (rest from reference TRBV19 and TRBJ2-3): DGGITQSPKYLFRKEGQNVTLSCEQNLNHDAMYWYRQDPGQGLRLIYYSQIVNDFQKGDIAEGYSVSREKKESFPLTVTSAQKNPTAFYLCASSTNRDRDATDTQYFGPGTRLTVL.

A remark on this clone: The read ends 3 residues before the CDR3 terminus; that terminus is restored from the germline J gene. This sequence joins TRBV10-3 and TRBJ1-5, with 7 positions matching TRBD1. The CDR3 covers 14 residues. After removal of 8 bases from V and 2 bases from J, the junction contained 6 bases not matched to a gene. The germline V gene encodes CDR1 ENHRY and CDR2 SYGVKD. CDR3 loop: CAIGGGQGNQPQHF. The sequenced part of the CDR3 DNA is TGTGCCATCGGGGGAGGACAGGGCAATCAGCCC.

Remarks on this clone: The read comes to an end 3 residues before the CDR3 does, leaving the germline J gene to fill in the end. This chain joins TRBV20-1 and TRBJ1-2; 9 bases map to TRBD1. This CDR3 is 12 amino acids long. The V and J ends lost 4 bases and 6 bases, in that order; junction bases with no gene match: 3. Germline V gives CDR1 DFQATT, CDR2 SNEGSKA (reference sequence). Here the CDR3 reads CSAIQGANGYTF. The DNA read from the CDR3 is TGCAGTGCTATACAGGGGGCTAATGGC.

On this clone: The CDR3 is cut off 3 residues early in the read; its end comes from the germline J gene. V usage is TRBV18 and J usage is TRBJ2-7, with TRBD2 identical over 8 bases. The V and J ends lost 2 bases and 0 bases, in that order; junction bases with no gene match: 0. This CDR3 spans 14 amino acids. Germline CDR1 KGHSH, CDR2 LQKENI. CDR3 DNA, as far as it was read: TGTGCCAGCTCACCAACTAGCGGCTCCTACGAG. Protein product: CASSPTSGSYE. The full CDR3 is CASSPTSGSYEQYF.

Comments on this clone: Read data end 3 residues before the CDR3 end; the end is taken from the germline J gene. J is TRBJ2-7 and V is TRBV5-1, with 10 nucleotides matching TRBD1. This CDR3 region has 14 residues. J was trimmed by 5 bases and V by 4 bases; bases with no gene match: 6. Germline CDR1 and CDR2: SGHRS and YFSETQ. The CDR3 bases that were read are TGCGCCAGCAGCAATACCGGGACAGGGGACGAG. Amino acids: CASSNTGTGDE. The CDR3, in full, reads CASSNTGTGDEQYF.

As to this clone: Germline and junction disagree at one end, which may indicate a read error. The CDR3 is cut off 3 residues early in the read; its end comes from the germline J gene. Other DNA sequences in this specimen translate into the identical CDR3. V usage is TRBV18 and J usage is TRBJ1-3; TRBD1 might be the D (5 bases). Germline V gene sequence: CDR1 KGHSH, CDR2 LQKENI. CDR3 size: 15 residues. The part of the CDR3 DNA that was read is TGTGCCAGCTCACCAGTCCAGGGAACTGGAAACACT. Translation gives CASSPVQGTGNT. The whole CDR3 protein is CASSPVQGTGNTIYF.

For this clone: The CDR3 end falls 3 residues outside the read, so it is completed with the germline J gene. The J gene is TRBJ1-5, the V gene TRBV2, with D unclear. The V end lost 3 bases, the J end lost 4 bases, and 10 bases lay between the germline ends. The CDR3 is 14 amino acids. The V gene's germline CDR1 is SNHLY and CDR2 FYNNEI. The sequenced CDR3 bases are TGTGCCAGCAGTGACCGCCAGGCGAATCAGCCC. Amino acid sequence: CASSDRQANQP. In full, the CDR3 is CASSDRQANQPQHF. The full variable domain, with the rest looked up from reference TRBV2 and TRBJ1-5, is EPEVTQTPSHQVTQMGQEVILRCVPISNHLYFYWYRQILGQKVEFLVSFYNNEISEKSEIFDDQFSVERPDGSNFTLKIRSTKLEDSAMYFCASSDRQANQPQHFGDGTRLSIL.